What follows are 30 T cell receptor beta chains derived from one specimen sequenced in a study of T cell responses to AZD1222 COVID-19 vaccine. Sequencing used immunoSEQ multiplex PCR; TCRdb keeps in-frame clones, though not all of them. In the table there are some 88,000 clones, 92% of which are singletons. The sequencing used peripheral blood, collected on day 0 of AZD1222 vaccination. All receptors derive from an adult in good health.

The chain combines TRBV9 with TRBJ2-7, with TRBD2 matching 8 bases. Germline loops: CDR1 SGDLS, CDR2 YYNGEE. Trimming took 4 bases from V and 7 from J; bases not matched to a gene: 7. The length of the CDR3 is 13 residues. CDR3 nucleotides: TGTGCCAGCAGCCCGAGCGGGAGTGGGGAGCAGTACTTC. Translating it yields CASSPSGSGEQYF.

This chain links TRBV5-4 with TRBJ2-1, with 8 bases that match TRBD2. Germline V lookup: CDR1 SGHNT, CDR2 YYREEE (reference sequence). V lost 4 bases and J lost 5; bases outside the gene matches: 8. The CDR3 is made up of 15 amino acids. CDR3: CASSLAGTRDNEQFF. The CDR3 region has the DNA TGTGCCAGCAGCCTAGCCGGGACTAGGGACAATGAGCAGTTCTTC.

This chain connects TRBV4-3 to TRBJ2-1, with D possibly being TRBD1 or TRBD2 (6 bases each). Germline-derived CDR1 and CDR2 are LGHNA and YSLEER. The CDR3 is 16 residues long. The ends were cut back, 1 base at V and 2 bases at J, with 12 bases in the middle. Written as DNA, the CDR3 is TGCGCCAGCAGCCAAGTCGGGGGCACCCCCTACAATGAGCAGTTCTTC. Its protein product is CASSQVGGTPYNEQFF.

This sequence joins TRBV6-5 and TRBJ1-6; possible D gene TRBD1, 6 bases. The CDR3 spans 16 residues. V was clipped by 2 bases and J by 4 bases, with 12 bases between them. The germline gives CDR1 MNHEY, CDR2 SVGAGI. CDR3 sequence (DNA): TGTGCCAGCAGTTACGTATCCAGGGGATATAATTCACCCCTCCACTTT. Its protein product is CASSYVSRGYNSPLHF.

Only one count was recorded for this clone. The gene calls are TRBV11-2 and TRBJ2-6; D uncertain. In germline, CDR1 is SGHAT, CDR2 FQNNGV. V lost 5 bases, J lost 6 bases, and 11 bases lay in between. This CDR3 comprises 14 residues. CDR3 amino acids: CASSPPMEANVLTF. CDR3 bases: TGTGCCAGCAGCCCACCGATGGAGGCCAACGTCCTGACTTTC.

This sequence joins TRBV28 and TRBJ2-7, with D tentatively TRBD1 (6 bases). Per germline, CDR1 MDHEN and CDR2 SYDVKM. The CDR3 spans 12 residues. V lost 7 bases and J lost 6, with 13 bases in between. CDR3 coding DNA: TGTGCCAGCACCTCCGAGGGGGTCGAGCAGTACTTC. This sequence encodes CASTSEGVEQYF.

This clone was detected only once. The chain recombines TRBV5-4 with TRBJ2-3, with 8 positions matching TRBD1. J was trimmed by 3 bases and V by 3 bases; bases with no gene match: 3. Germline-derived CDR1 and CDR2 are SGHNT and YYREEE (reference sequence). The CDR3 is made up of 14 amino acids. The CDR3 nucleotides read TGTGCCAGCAGCTCGGGACAGGCTACAGATACGCAGTATTTT. It translates to CASSSGQATDTQYF.

The chain couples TRBV30 to TRBJ1-5, with D possibly matching TRBD1 (6 bases). CDR1 and CDR2 (germline): GTSNPN, SVGIG (reference sequence). CDR3 length: 13 residues. The ends were cut back, 3 bases at V and 4 bases at J, with 10 bases in the middle. CDR3 loop: CAWSAQGNQPQHF. In nucleotides, the CDR3 is TGTGCCTGGAGCGCGCAGGGGAATCAGCCCCAGCATTTT.

This clone was observed once. This sequence joins TRBV29-1 and TRBJ2-4; TRBD1 aligns across 11 bases. Germline V gene data show CDR1 as SQVTM and CDR2 as ANQGSEA. The CDR3 runs 13 residues. The V segment lost 5 bases and the J segment 9 bases; nucleotides outside the gene matches: 6. CDR3 region: CSVTGTGGIIQYF. The CDR3 DNA reads as TGCAGCGTTACCGGGACAGGGGGGATCATTCAGTACTTC.

J is TRBJ2-7 and V is TRBV10-3, with TRBD2 as a possible D gene (6 bases). The CDR3 extends over 13 amino acids. Germline V lookup: CDR1 ENHRY, CDR2 SYGVKD. V lost 9 bases and J 2 bases, leaving 14 bases between the germline ends. The CDR3 DNA sequence: TGTGCCATTTTTAGCGGCTCAACCTACGAGCAGTACTTC. Translation gives CAIFSGSTYEQYF.

The V call is TRBV27, the J call TRBJ2-2; 8 bases are a match to TRBD2. Unmatched junction bases numbered 7, after V lost 6 bases and J lost 4 bases. Germline V gives CDR1 MNHEY, CDR2 SMNVEV (reference sequence). CDR3 size: 15 residues. CDR3: CASRSRGGPTGELFF. CDR3 DNA sequence: TGTGCCAGCAGGTCCCGGGGGGGGCCCACCGGGGAGCTGTTTTTT.

The genes are TRBV28 and TRBJ2-1; TRBD2 might be the D (6 bases). The V gene's germline CDR1 is MDHEN and CDR2 SYDVKM. V lost 0 bases to trimming and J lost 6 bases, with 9 bases between them. The CDR3 has 14 amino acids. CDR3 in DNA: TGTGCCAGCAGTTTATGGACTAGGACCAATGAGCAGTTCTTC. The encoded protein is CASSLWTRTNEQFF.

The chain links TRBV30 to TRBJ1-2; D ambiguous. Germline-derived CDR1 and CDR2 are GTSNPN and SVGIG (reference sequence). Trimming left V 0 bases short and J 2 bases short, with 4 bases between. The CDR3 has 12 residues. In DNA, the CDR3 is TGTGCCTGGAGTGTATTAAACTATGGCTACACCTTC. Translating gives CAWSVLNYGYTF.

The rearrangement uses TRBV7-9 and TRBJ2-1; unclear D gene. This CDR3 is built from 13 residues. Deletions cut 0 bases from V and 7 bases from J, with 7 bases between. Germline V lookup: CDR1 SEHNR, CDR2 FQNEAQ (reference sequence). CDR3 nucleotide sequence: TGTGCCAGCAGCTTAGCCAAGCGTAATGAGCAGTTCTTC. It translates to CASSLAKRNEQFF.

The chain combines TRBV28 with TRBJ1-1; unclear D gene. Germline CDR1 MDHEN, CDR2 SYDVKM. This CDR3 has 17 amino acids. V shed 5 bases and J shed 1 base, with 20 bases lying between them. CDR3 sequence: CASSPLAPRTANTEAFF. In DNA, the CDR3 is TGTGCCAGCAGTCCATTGGCCCCCCGGACGGCGAACACTGAAGCTTTCTTT.

This chain joins TRBV7-3 and TRBJ2-1; D unclear. CDR3 size: 12 residues. V was trimmed by 2 bases and J by 6 bases, leaving 5 bases between them. CDR1 is SGHTA and CDR2 is FQGTGA in the germline V gene. In DNA, the CDR3 is TGTGCCAGCAGCTTATCGGGCAATGAGCAGTTCTTC. Translating gives CASSLSGNEQFF.

V usage is TRBV5-1 and J usage is TRBJ2-1, with TRBD2 matching 9 bases. The CDR3 contains 16 residues. Germline lookup yields CDR1 SGHRS and CDR2 YFSETQ. J was trimmed by 8 bases and V by 0 bases; bases with no gene match: 9. CDR3 in amino acids: CASSLEGTSLPDEQFF. The CDR3 DNA reads as TGCGCCAGCAGCTTGGAAGGGACTAGCCTTCCTGATGAGCAGTTCTTC.

There are a few counts of this clone. This chain uses TRBV7-9 with TRBJ2-1, with D unresolved. This CDR3 comprises 14 residues. Germline assignment: CDR1 SEHNR and CDR2 FQNEAQ (reference sequence). V lost 8 bases and J 2 bases, leaving 13 bases between the germline ends. DNA for the CDR3: TGTGCCAGCGGACGCGCTACGACCTACAATGAGCAGTTCTTC. It yields the protein CASGRATTYNEQFF.

The chain links TRBV28 to TRBJ2-7; D uncertain. V was trimmed by 4 bases and J by 1 base, leaving 14 bases between them. The germline V gene has CDR1 MDHEN and CDR2 SYDVKM. The CDR3 runs to 15 residues. CDR3 loop: CASSSSPGRSYEQYF. As DNA, the CDR3 is TGTGCCAGCAGTTCGTCTCCGGGCAGATCCTACGAGCAGTACTTC.

The V gene is TRBV29-1, the J gene TRBJ2-3; TRBD1 is a possible D gene (5 bases). This CDR3 region has 13 residues. The V end was cut by 4 bases, the J end by 4 bases, with 12 bases between. The germline CDR1 and CDR2 sequences are SQVTM and ANQGSEA. In nucleotides, the CDR3 is TGCAGCGTTGTTGAAGGGGCCGCAGATACGCAGTATTTT. Protein product: CSVVEGAADTQYF.

The chain links TRBV7-9 to TRBJ2-1, with 10 bases fitting TRBD1. J gave up 10 bases and V 5 bases, and 8 bases lay outside the gene matches. CDR1 is SEHNR, CDR2 FQNEAQ, per germline (reference sequence). CDR3 length: 14 residues. DNA of the CDR3: TGTGCCAGCAGCCTGGGACAGGGGATTTGGGAGCAGTTCTTC. Protein sequence: CASSLGQGIWEQFF.

The chain recombines TRBV9 with TRBJ2-1; 9 bases map to TRBD1. Unmatched junction bases numbered 13, after V lost 3 bases and J lost 9 bases. Germline V gene sequence: CDR1 SGDLS, CDR2 YYNGEE. The CDR3 is 16 residues long. The CDR3 is CASSAAGQGSIVEQFF. CDR3 DNA sequence: TGTGCCAGCAGCGCCGCGGGACAGGGTAGTATAGTTGAGCAGTTCTTC.

The chain uses TRBV18 and TRBJ2-7; 9 bases are shared with TRBD1. The germline gives CDR1 KGHSH, CDR2 LQKENI. The CDR3 extends over 15 amino acids. The trim removed 4 bases at V and 2 bases at J, leaving 6 bases unmatched. CDR3 residues: CASSRTGTGTYEQYF. CDR3 coding DNA: TGTGCCAGCTCACGAACCGGGACAGGGACCTACGAGCAGTACTTC.

V and J are TRBV5-4 and TRBJ1-6, with a weak D call TRBD1 (5 bases). Germline V gene data show CDR1 as SGHNT and CDR2 as YYREEE (reference sequence). Trimming shortened V by 2 bases and J by 10 bases, and 13 bases separated the two germline ends. The CDR3 totals 14 residues. This CDR3 is CASSFSGGGSPLHF. The CDR3 bases are TGTGCCAGCAGCTTTAGCGGGGGTGGATCACCCCTCCACTTT.

The chain uses TRBV27 and TRBJ2-2, with D unresolved. The CDR3 has 13 residues. Trimming shortened V by 0 bases and J by 9 bases, and 8 bases separated the two germline ends. CDR1 and CDR2 (germline): MNHEY, SMNVEV (reference sequence). The DNA of the CDR3 is TGTGCCAGCAGTTTATCGGGCTTGCGGGAGCTGTTTTTT. It translates to CASSLSGLRELFF.

The chain is built from TRBV28 and TRBJ2-7; D is uncertain. From germline, CDR1 is MDHEN and CDR2 SYDVKM. The CDR3 is 13 amino acids. Deletions cut 0 bases from V and 2 bases from J, with 5 bases between. DNA of the CDR3: TGTGCCAGCAGTTTATGGTCAGCCTACGAGCAGTACTTC. Protein sequence: CASSLWSAYEQYF. The variable domain in full, with the rest retrieved from reference TRBV28 and TRBJ2-7, is DVKVTQSSRYLVKRTGEKVFLECVQDMDHENMFWYRQDPGLGLRLIYFSYDVKMKEKGDIPEGYSVSREKKERFSLILESASTNQTSMYLCASSLWSAYEQYFGPGTRLTVT.

V and J are TRBV9 and TRBJ1-5; the D gene is possibly TRBD1 (6 bases). Germline V gene lookup returns CDR1 SGDLS and CDR2 YYNGEE. Trimming took 0 bases from V and 6 from J, leaving 10 bases between them. CDR3 length: 14 residues. The CDR3 spells CASSVEGGSQPQHF. Here the CDR3 DNA reads TGTGCCAGCAGCGTAGAGGGGGGGTCTCAGCCCCAGCATTTT.

This chain connects TRBV30 to TRBJ2-7; perhaps TRBD1 as D (5 bases). V was cut by 2 bases and J by 1 base, with 12 bases left in between. The V gene's germline CDR1 is GTSNPN and CDR2 SVGIG (reference sequence). This CDR3 has 14 amino acids. The CDR3 loop reads CAWSPRVPSYEQYF. The CDR3 DNA reads as TGTGCCTGGAGTCCCAGGGTCCCTTCCTACGAGCAGTACTTC. The full variable domain, rest sourced from reference TRBV30 and TRBJ2-7, is SQTIHQWPATLVQPVGSPLSLECTVEGTSNPNLYWYRQAAGRGLQLLFYSVGIGQISSEVPQNLSASRPQDRQFILSSKKLLLSDSGFYLCAWSPRVPSYEQYFGPGTRLTVT.

V gene TRBV27 combines with J gene TRBJ2-5; no reliable D call. Germline V CDR1 and CDR2: MNHEY, SMNVEV (reference sequence). The germline V and J ends were trimmed by 5 bases and 7 bases, with 11 bases remaining between them. The CDR3 runs 12 residues. CDR3 residues: CASSPDRGTQYF. CDR3 nucleotide sequence: TGTGCCAGCAGTCCCGACCGCGGGACCCAGTACTTC.

The chain couples TRBV6-5 to TRBJ1-1; D uncertain. CDR1 MNHEY and CDR2 SVGAGI come from the germline V gene. The germline V and J ends were trimmed by 2 bases and 4 bases, with 8 bases remaining between them. This CDR3 region has 13 residues. The CDR3 DNA reads as TGTGCCAGCAGTTACGGGGTTGGCACTGAAGCTTTCTTT. Encoded protein: CASSYGVGTEAFF.